The clone carrying this T cell receptor (beta chain) showed up many times. Antigen specificity is unknown. TCRdb called the multiplex PCR reads again in MiXCR, with one record for every CDR3 protein. The table lists roughly 100,000 distinct CDR3 sequences, more than 25% of them singletons. Axillary draining lymph nodes of breast cancer patients supplied the node samples. The sample comes from a study of breast tumors, draining lymph nodes, adjacent tissues. The CDR3 has 15 amino acids. CDR1 is SEHNR, CDR2 FQNEAQ, per germline (reference sequence). The V segment lost 4 bases and the J segment 2 bases; nucleotides outside the gene matches: 6. Study outcomes and limitations: Findings are consistent with lymph node origin and intratumoral expansion of most tumor T cells.

The source of this sequence is a female donor with breast cancer. Some clones in this sample may be carry-over from other donors' samples. The specimen was axillary lymph node tissue. The genes are TRBV7-9 and TRBJ2-7; the match to TRBD2 covers 9 bases. CDR3 in DNA: TGTGCCAGCAGCTATAGCGGGAGCGGCACCTACGAGCAGTACTTC. Amino acids: CASSYSGSGTYEQYF.